The source of this TCR beta chain is a study of T cell repertoires in cytomegalovirus infection. The table lists this clonotype with many counts. Antigen specificity is unknown. Study-wide findings and caveats: HLA-C-restricted, CMV-specific TCR beta clonotypes were dominant ex vivo. Summed frequency of public TCR beta families distinguished CMV carriers with the relevant HLA.

The germline CDR1 and CDR2 sequences are SGHTA and FQGNSA. The CDR3 is made up of 15 amino acids. The V and J ends lost 5 bases and 7 bases, in that order; junction bases with no gene match: 4. MiXCR, applied by TCRdb to the reads, yields one record per CDR3 protein. The table has about 360,000 distinct CDR3 sequences, 15% to 20% seen once; the top ten hold roughly 9%. Sequencing input: PBMCs. The chain carries TRBV7-2 and TRBJ2-3, with 15 bases that match TRBD2. The clonotype comes from a human donor in good health (CMV status not recorded). Some clones in this sample may be carry-over from other donors' samples. This chain's CDR3 is CASSLGLAGGYTQYF. In nucleotides, the CDR3 is TGTGCCAGCAGCCTGGGACTAGCGGGGGGCTATACGCAGTATTTT.